This entry concerns a single T cell receptor (beta chain). Its antigen is undetermined. V dropped 6 bases and J dropped 5; count of bases not matched to a gene: 6. CDR3 length: 13 residues. Germline V gene sequence: CDR1 MNHEY, CDR2 SVGAGI. The data were obtained in a study of T cell responses to AZD1222 COVID-19 vaccine. Study overall: Pooling of second doses given at about 4 or about 12 weeks was done.

Produced via immunoSEQ multiplex PCR; TCRdb's table is partial and in-frame only. The table lists 100,000 to 150,000 clones, roughly nine tenths of them singletons. Study findings and constraints: There were vaccine-associated CD4 TCRs across spike, dominant at 160-218 and 743-854. Repertoire sampling was restricted to post-peak T cell response timepoints. Following two doses of AZD1222, Spike-specific TCR breadth and depth rose.

The sequencing used peripheral blood, collected on day 0 of AZD1222 vaccination. The V call is TRBV6-5, the J call TRBJ2-7; the match to TRBD1 covers 8 bases. This clonotype originated in an adult in good health. The CDR3 reads CASSLTGGNEQYF. Written as DNA, the CDR3 is TGTGCCAGCAGCCTAACAGGGGGAAACGAGCAGTACTTC.